A few counts support the clone carrying this T cell receptor (beta chain). Trimming removed 1 base from V and 3 bases from J; junction bases left unmatched: 12. The CDR3 length is 17 residues. CDR1 and CDR2 (germline): LNHDA, SQIVND (reference sequence). This sample was taken from a study of T cell repertoires in cytomegalovirus infection. MiXCR was run by TCRdb on the reads, yielding one entry per CDR3 protein. This table holds around 260,000 distinct CDR3 sequences, 20% to 30% found once. This sequence originates from a human donor in good health (CMV status not recorded). Some clones in this sample may be carry-over from other donors' samples. V gene TRBV19 combines with J gene TRBJ2-7, with 7 bases fitting TRBD1. Specimen: PBMCs. The CDR3: CASSIGTGAGLSYEQYF. Here the CDR3 DNA reads TGTGCCAGTAGTATAGGGACAGGCGCCGGATTGAGCTACGAGCAGTACTTC.